This TCR beta chain was recorded in a study of T-cell reconstitution after alpha-beta-depleted transplantation in children. Study-wide findings and caveats: The main origin of T-cell counts and diversity one year after transplant was newly produced T cells. Reports say that about two months after transplant, the alpha-beta T cells came out of several hundred graft clones that had expanded. Surviving recipient cells, namely T cells and thymic progenitors, were the source of high day-60 TCRbeta diversity in some patients.

About this clonotype: Its matching antigen is unknown.

CDR3 length: 13 amino acids. The V end was cut by 4 bases, the J end by 7 bases, with 10 bases between. Germline CDR1 is SNHLY and CDR2 is FYNNEI. Unique molecular identifiers tagged the TCRbeta library. TCRdb called the PCR reads again in MiXCR, with one record for every CDR3 protein. The table lists hundreds of thousands of distinct CDR3 sequences, 20% to 30% of them singletons. Sample: PBMCs, mostly from graft donor cells, taken 360 days after TCRalphabeta/CD19-depleted stem cell transplant. The chain is built from TRBV2 and TRBJ1-4; maybe TRBD1 (5 bases). The receptor was derived from a female patient aged 2-9 years who had a stem cell transplant for congenital amegakaryocytic thrombocytopenia, so the T cells may come from the graft donor. This CDR3 reads CASSVGDFEKLFF. Written as DNA, the CDR3 is TGTGCCAGCAGTGTTGGGGACTTTGAAAAACTGTTTTTT.